The 17 T cell receptor beta chains given below trace back to one sample, sequenced in a study of cytomegalovirus exposure and HLA in healthy donors. The repertoire was sequenced with immunoSEQ multiplex PCR; TCRdb's copy has only in-frame clones and lacks some. The sample consists of about 56,000 clones, 93% of them appearing once. Specimen: PBMCs. Source of these receptors: a woman between 18 and 30 years old in good health and CMV-seropositive.

This sequence joins TRBV27 and TRBJ2-1, with 7 nucleotides matching TRBD1. The CDR3 is 15 residues long. The V gene end was trimmed by 4 bases and the J gene end by 4 bases; junction bases not matched to a gene: 7. The V gene's germline CDR1 is MNHEY and CDR2 SMNVEV (reference sequence). The CDR3 DNA reads as TGTGCCAGCAGTTGGTCAGGGGGAAATTACAATGAGCAGTTCTTC. Its protein product is CASSWSGGNYNEQFF.

The V call is TRBV4-1, the J call TRBJ2-3; no reliable D call. Germline CDR1 and CDR2: MGHRA and YSYEKL. CDR3 length: 12 residues. V was clipped by 4 bases and J by 5 bases, with 7 bases between them. CDR3 loop: CASSLVVDTQYF. In DNA, the CDR3 is TGCGCCAGCAGCCTCGTCGTAGATACGCAGTATTTT.

V is TRBV5-6 and J is TRBJ1-2, with 7 bases lining up with TRBD1. The CDR3 contains 13 residues. V lost 5 bases, J lost 4 bases, and 5 bases stayed unmatched. Germline CDR1 is SGHDT and CDR2 is YYEEEE. CDR3 in amino acids: CASRIGTVYGYTF. The CDR3 nucleotides read TGTGCCAGCAGGATTGGGACAGTCTATGGCTACACCTTC.

The V and J genes are TRBV14 and TRBJ2-7; weak D call: TRBD2 (6 bases). Germline V gives CDR1 SGHDN, CDR2 FVKESK. Trimming took 0 bases from V and 5 from J, leaving 17 bases between them. The CDR3 is made up of 16 amino acids. The DNA for the CDR3 is TGTGCCAGCAGCCAAGACCGACTATTGGGGGGTAACGAGCAGTACTTC. It encodes CASSQDRLLGGNEQYF.

The V and J genes are TRBV4-3 and TRBJ2-3; possible D gene TRBD1, 6 bases. Germline assignment: CDR1 LGHNA and CDR2 YSLEER. The CDR3 totals 16 residues. V was pared by 4 bases and J by 3 bases, with 17 bases between. The CDR3 DNA follows: TGCGCCAGCAGCCCCCCCGGACAGCTGGGGACAGATACGCAGTATTTT. This encodes CASSPPGQLGTDTQYF.

This clone appeared a single time. This chain connects TRBV27 to TRBJ2-1; no firm D call. Germline loops: CDR1 MNHEY, CDR2 SMNVEV (reference sequence). Between the trimmed V and J ends, which lost 5 bases and 0 bases, there was a span of 11 bases. CDR3 size: 15 residues. The CDR3 reads CASSPRHPSYNEQFF. The CDR3 coding sequence is TGTGCCAGCAGTCCACGACATCCCTCCTACAATGAGCAGTTCTTC.

The chain has TRBV6-1 and TRBJ2-5, with D possibly being TRBD2 (6 bases). V lost 7 bases and J lost 2, with 14 bases in between. Germline V lookup: CDR1 MNHNS, CDR2 SASEGT. CDR3 length equals 14 residues. In DNA form, the CDR3 reads TGTGCCAGCACCCCCCCGGCGGGACAAGAGACCCAGTACTTC. Protein product: CASTPPAGQETQYF.

The chain employs TRBV14 and TRBJ1-2; D might be TRBD1 (5 bases). The germline gives CDR1 SGHDN, CDR2 FVKESK. CDR3 size: 14 residues. V was shortened by 0 bases and J by 4 bases, with 9 bases between the two germline ends. The CDR3 bases are TGTGCCAGCAGCCAAGAATGTAGGGGCTATGGCTACACCTTC. It encodes CASSQECRGYGYTF.

This clone ranks as medium-sized. The gene calls are TRBV2 and TRBJ2-5; 10 positions agree with TRBD1. J gave up 4 bases and V 8 bases, and 16 bases lay outside the gene matches. The CDR3 length is 17 residues. Germline values: CDR1 SNHLY, CDR2 FYNNEI. The CDR3 protein is CASLELSGTGAGETQYF. The CDR3 DNA is TGTGCCAGCCTAGAACTTTCCGGGACAGGGGCGGGAGAGACCCAGTACTTC.

The chain uses TRBV7-9 and TRBJ2-7; 10 bases are shared with TRBD2. Trimming took 3 bases from V and 5 from J; bases not matched to a gene: 7. Germline V gene data show CDR1 as SEHNR and CDR2 as FQNEAQ (reference sequence). This CDR3 has 15 amino acids. CDR3 amino acids: CASSLLIAGGHEQYF. The CDR3 bases are TGTGCCAGCAGCTTGCTTATAGCGGGGGGTCACGAGCAGTACTTC.

The genes are TRBV2 and TRBJ1-2; no firm D call. Per germline, CDR1 SNHLY and CDR2 FYNNEI. The germline V and J ends were trimmed by 4 bases and 3 bases, with 12 bases remaining between them. The CDR3 sequence is 14 residues long. The CDR3 region has the DNA TGTGCCAGCAGTGTGGAGGGAGCCGACTATGGCTACACCTTC. This encodes CASSVEGADYGYTF.

J is TRBJ1-2 and V is TRBV28; D remains unclear. V lost 3 bases to trimming and J lost 6 bases, with 14 bases between them. CDR3 length: 14 residues. CDR1 and CDR2 (germline): MDHEN, SYDVKM. CDR3 loop: CASSFSSGYHGYTF. CDR3 bases: TGTGCCAGCAGTTTCAGTTCCGGGTACCATGGCTACACCTTC.

The V call is TRBV4-1, the J call TRBJ2-2, with TRBD2 matching 10 bases. CDR3 length: 19 residues. Germline CDR1 and CDR2: MGHRA and YSYEKL. V gave up 3 bases and J gave up 1 base; unmatched junction bases: 11. The chain's CDR3 is CASSQEGPSGGVNTGELFF. CDR3 nucleotide sequence: TGCGCCAGCAGCCAGGAGGGCCCTAGCGGGGGTGTGAACACCGGGGAGCTGTTTTTT.

The rearrangement links TRBV7-2 to TRBJ2-1; weak D call: TRBD2 (5 bases). CDR1 SGHTA and CDR2 FQGNSA come from the germline V gene. Trimming removed 1 base at V and 12 bases at J, with 16 bases between. There are 14 residues in the CDR3. CDR3 coding DNA: TGTGCCAGCAGCTTAGTGTTGTCGAGGGAAGGGCAGTTCTTC. Amino acids: CASSLVLSREGQFF. Variable domain in full (rest from reference TRBV7-2 and TRBJ2-1): GAGVSQSPSNKVTEKGKDVELRCDPISGHTALYWYRQSLGQGLEFLIYFQGNSAPDKSGLPSDRFSAERTGGSVSTLTIQRTQQEDSAVYLCASSLVLSREGQFFGPGTRLTVL.

The rearrangement uses TRBV29-1 and TRBJ1-5, with a possible D match to TRBD1 (5 bases). CDR3 length equals 12 residues. The V and J ends lost 7 bases and 3 bases respectively, with 10 bases between them. Germline V gene data show CDR1 as SQVTM and CDR2 as ANQGSEA. The DNA for the CDR3 is TGCAGCGCCCGACAGAACAATCAGCCCCAGCATTTT. Translation: CSARQNNQPQHF. The complete variable domain, with remaining parts taken from reference TRBV29-1 and TRBJ1-5, reads SAVISQKPSRDICQRGTSLTIQCQVDSQVTMMFWYRQQPGQSLTLIATANQGSEATYESGFVIDKFPISRPNLTFSTLTVSNMSPEDSSIYLCSARQNNQPQHFGDGTRLSIL.

The chain uses TRBV11-3 and TRBJ2-1; 14 nucleotides match TRBD2. Trimming removed 5 bases from V and 2 bases from J; junction bases left unmatched: 2. The CDR3 contains 16 residues. The germline V gene has CDR1 SGHNT and CDR2 YENEEA. Written as DNA, the CDR3 is TGTGCCAGCAGCGGGACTAGCGGGGGCACCTACAATGAGCAGTTCTTC. Amino acid sequence: CASSGTSGGTYNEQFF.

This chain uses TRBV29-1 with TRBJ2-2, with 9 positions matching TRBD1. With 8 bases clipped from V and 3 bases from J, the junction kept 7 bases outside the gene matches. The CDR3 totals 14 residues. The V gene's germline CDR1 is SQVTM and CDR2 ANQGSEA. CDR3 sequence reads: CSTWRDRDTGELFF. CDR3 nucleotide sequence: TGCAGCACTTGGAGGGACAGGGACACCGGGGAGCTGTTTTTT.